The next 7 T cell receptor beta chains were all read from a single sample in a study of blood T cell repertoires in COVID-19. Method: immunoSEQ multiplex PCR; TCRdb's copy keeps in-frame clones and lacks some. The sample holds tens of thousands of clones, 79% seen once. Sequencing was carried out using peripheral blood. These receptors were obtained from a man between 65 and 85 years old with acute or convalescent COVID-19.

J is TRBJ2-7 and V is TRBV18; TRBD2 agrees at 7 bases. Looked up from germline, CDR1 is KGHSH and CDR2 is LQKENI. The CDR3 loop spans 15 amino acids. V gave up 4 bases and J gave up 1 base; unmatched junction bases: 7. DNA for the CDR3: TGTGCCAGCTCACTAACTAGCGCCACTTCCTACGAGCAGTACTTC. Its protein is CASSLTSATSYEQYF. The full variable domain, rest sourced from reference TRBV18 and TRBJ2-7, is NAGVMQNPRHLVRRRGQEARLRCSPMKGHSHVYWYRQLPEEGLKFMVYLQKENIIDESGMPKERFSAEFPKEGPSILRIQQVVRGDSAAYFCASSLTSATSYEQYFGPGTRLTVT.

This clone was observed a handful of times. The rearrangement joins TRBV19 to TRBJ1-2; no clear D. Per germline, CDR1 LNHDA and CDR2 SQIVND (reference sequence). The CDR3 contains 14 residues. Trimming removed 2 bases from V and 1 base from J, with 8 bases in between. CDR3 in DNA: TGTGCCAGTAGTATAATAGGGAGTAACTATGGCTACACCTTC. Its protein product is CASSIIGSNYGYTF.

As to this clone: Other DNA sequences in the same sample also yield this CDR3. The V gene is TRBV27, the J gene TRBJ2-1, with TRBD2 matching 7 bases. Germline-derived CDR1 and CDR2 are MNHEY and SMNVEV (reference sequence). This CDR3 is 13 amino acids long. Trimming took 3 bases from V and 4 from J; bases not matched to a gene: 0. CDR3 protein: CASSLGGYNEQFF. Written as DNA, the CDR3 is TGTGCCAGCAGTTTGGGGGGGTACAATGAGCAGTTCTTC.

The V call is TRBV10-2, the J call TRBJ2-3; the D gene is possibly TRBD1 (5 bases). The V gene lost 8 bases and the J gene lost 4 bases, with 16 bases spanning the gap. This CDR3 contains 14 residues. Germline V gene data show CDR1 as WSHSY and CDR2 as SAAADI. The CDR3 is CASGARRQADTQYF. The CDR3 nucleotides read TGCGCCAGCGGGGCAAGACGGCAAGCAGATACGCAGTATTTT.

The chain links TRBV27 to TRBJ1-5; TRBD1 matches 8 bases. Looked up from germline, CDR1 is MNHEY and CDR2 is SMNVEV (reference sequence). V shed 5 bases, J shed 0 bases, and the junction held 6 bases outside the gene matches. This CDR3 has 16 residues. DNA of the CDR3: TGTGCCAGCAGTCCACGACAGGGGTTTAGCAATCAGCCCCAGCATTTT. It yields the protein CASSPRQGFSNQPQHF.

The chain couples TRBV7-7 to TRBJ2-1; D perhaps matches TRBD2 (5 bases). The CDR3 runs to 12 residues. V dropped 5 bases and J dropped 6 bases, with 8 bases sitting between them. The germline V gene encodes CDR1 SSHAT and CDR2 FNYEAQ (reference sequence). DNA of the CDR3: TGTGCCAGCAGCGGAGGTACCAATGAGCAGTTCTTC. Amino acids: CASSGGTNEQFF.

This sequence joins TRBV5-1 and TRBJ1-5; D is possibly TRBD1 (5 bases). V was shortened by 2 bases and J by 2 bases, with 8 bases between the two germline ends. The CDR3 runs 14 residues. Germline V lookup: CDR1 SGHRS, CDR2 YFSETQ. The CDR3 region is CASSFEGGNQPQHF. Here the CDR3 DNA reads TGCGCCAGCAGCTTTGAAGGGGGCAATCAGCCCCAGCATTTT.